This T cell receptor beta chain is drawn from a study of post-analysis software for immune sequencing data. General study results and limits: Normalized Chao1 diversity was significantly lower in multiple sclerosis patients than in controls. Compared with controls, patients had more of 4 to 6 TRBV segments, including TRBV5-6, TRBV5-1 and TRBV20-1. F-measure co-clustering was strong for batch-matched samples.

V lost 0 bases, J lost 0 bases, and 7 bases lay in between. The germline V gene encodes CDR1 SGDLS and CDR2 YYNGEE. CDR3 length equals 15 residues. Unique molecular identifiers had been added to the TCR beta cDNA libraries. The authors obtained 400,000 to 600,000 cDNA molecules from around 0.96 to 9.9 million T cells. TCRdb itself ran the PCR reads through MiXCR, one entry per CDR3 protein. Among 650,000 to 900,000 distinct CDR3 sequences listed, roughly 46% were seen once. To note about this clonotype: The antigen remains unidentified.

The V and J genes are TRBV9 and TRBJ2-4; the D gene is possibly TRBD1 (6 bases). This clonotype originated in a girl aged 5-17 years with multiple sclerosis. Sequenced input: blood. CDR3 in amino acids: CASSVGGLAKNIQYF. CDR3 nucleotide sequence: TGTGCCAGCAGCGTAGGGGGGCTAGCCAAAAACATTCAGTACTTC.